This T cell receptor (beta chain) was observed in a study of blood T cell repertoires in COVID-19. The CDR3 contains 16 residues. The germline V and J ends were trimmed by 3 bases and 4 bases, with 16 bases remaining between them. Germline V gene data show CDR1 as SGHNT and CDR2 as YENEEA. The data were produced by immunoSEQ multiplex PCR, yet TCRdb's version contains in-frame clones alone and is incomplete. The sample consists of about 480,000 clones, 88% of them appearing once. The chain combines TRBV11-3 with TRBJ2-1, with a weak D call TRBD1 (6 bases). The specimen sequenced was peripheral blood. This clonotype was obtained from a woman in her 50s with COVID-19, enrolled during active disease. CDR3 amino acids: CASSLPRGKGYNEQFF. Here the CDR3 DNA reads TGTGCCAGCAGCTTGCCCAGGGGAAAGGGTTACAATGAGCAGTTCTTC.